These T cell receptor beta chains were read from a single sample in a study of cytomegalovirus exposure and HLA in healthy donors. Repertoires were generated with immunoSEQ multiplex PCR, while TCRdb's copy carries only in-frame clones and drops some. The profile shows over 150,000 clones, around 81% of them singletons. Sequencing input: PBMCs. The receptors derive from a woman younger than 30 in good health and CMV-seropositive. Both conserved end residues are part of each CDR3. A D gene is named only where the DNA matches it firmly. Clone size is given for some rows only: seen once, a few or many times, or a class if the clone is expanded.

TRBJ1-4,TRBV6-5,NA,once,CASSDFQGANEKLFF,TGTGCCAGCAGTGACTTTCAAGGGGCTAATGAAAAACTGTTTTTT
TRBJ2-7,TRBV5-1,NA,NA,CASSPRLYEQYF,TGCGCCAGCAGCCCCCGTCTCTACGAGCAGTACTTC
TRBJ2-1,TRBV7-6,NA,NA,CASSQVQYNEQFF,TGTGCCAGCAGCCAGGTCCAATACAATGAGCAGTTCTTC
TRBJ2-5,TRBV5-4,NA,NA,CASSLEGGWETQYF,TGTGCCAGCAGCTTGGAGGGAGGATGGGAGACCCAGTACTTC
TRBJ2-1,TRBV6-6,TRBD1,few,CASRTGQEYNEQFF,TGTGCCAGCAGAACGGGACAGGAGTACAATGAGCAGTTCTTC
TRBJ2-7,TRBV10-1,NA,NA,CASGLGVPYEQYF,TGCGCCAGCGGATTAGGGGTACCCTACGAGCAGTACTTC
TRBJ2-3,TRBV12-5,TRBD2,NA,CASSVGGSTDTQYF,TGTGCTAGTTCCGTCGGGGGGAGTACAGATACGCAGTATTTT
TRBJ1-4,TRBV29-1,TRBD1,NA,CSAADRGVKEKLFF,TGCAGCGCCGCCGACAGGGGGGTCAAGGAAAAACTGTTTTTT
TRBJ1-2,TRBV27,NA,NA,CASRQDTNGGGYTF,TGTGCCAGCAGGCAGGACACCAATGGAGGGGGCTACACCTTC
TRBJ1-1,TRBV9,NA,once,CASSAHPGAMNTEAFF,TGTGCCAGCAGCGCTCATCCAGGGGCTATGAACACTGAAGCTTTCTTT
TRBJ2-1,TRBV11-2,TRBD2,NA,CASSSPGLDFDEQFF,TGTGCCAGCAGCTCCCCGGGACTAGACTTTGATGAGCAGTTCTTC
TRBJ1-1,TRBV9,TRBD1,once,CASSVGQLNTEAFF,TGTGCCAGCAGCGTGGGACAGTTGAACACTGAAGCTTTCTTT
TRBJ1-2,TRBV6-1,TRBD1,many,CASRETGESEGYTF,TGTGCCAGCAGAGAGACAGGGGAATCGGAGGGCTACACCTTC
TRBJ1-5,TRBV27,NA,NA,CASSLLYDRNNQPQHF,TGTGCCAGCAGTCTTTTATACGACAGAAACAATCAGCCCCAGCATTTT
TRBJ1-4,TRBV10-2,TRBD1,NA,CASGGTGQNEKLFF,TGCGCCAGCGGGGGGACAGGGCAGAATGAAAAACTGTTTTTT
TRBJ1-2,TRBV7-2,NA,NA,CASSFGWGRSYGYTF,TGTGCCAGCAGCTTTGGATGGGGCAGGAGCTATGGCTACACCTTC
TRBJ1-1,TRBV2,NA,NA,CASSDGTPWGMNTEAFF,TGTGCCAGCAGTGACGGGACTCCGTGGGGAATGAACACTGAAGCTTTCTTT
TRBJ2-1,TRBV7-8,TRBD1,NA,CASSSRTGIYFEQFF,TGTGCCAGCAGCTCGCGGACAGGGATATACTTTGAGCAGTTCTTC
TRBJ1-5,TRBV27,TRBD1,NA,CASNKLGDRGCNQPQHF,TGTGCCAGCAACAAGCTGGGGGACAGGGGTTGCAATCAGCCCCAGCATTTT
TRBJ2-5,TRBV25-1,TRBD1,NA,CASSSDRVGFKETQYF,TGTGCCAGCAGTAGCGACAGGGTGGGCTTCAAAGAGACCCAGTACTTC
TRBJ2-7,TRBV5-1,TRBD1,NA,CASSPRGSEQYF,TGCGCCAGCAGCCCCAGGGGGAGCGAGCAGTACTTC
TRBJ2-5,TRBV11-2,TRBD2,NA,CASSQGGGETQYF,TGTGCCAGCAGCCAGGGCGGGGGAGAGACCCAGTACTTC
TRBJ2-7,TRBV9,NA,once,CASSVDPLGVSEQYF,TGTGCCAGCAGCGTAGATCCCCTCGGGGTGAGCGAGCAGTACTTC
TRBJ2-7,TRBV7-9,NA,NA,CASSLGRNEQYF,TGTGCCAGCAGCTTAGGCAGGAACGAGCAGTACTTC
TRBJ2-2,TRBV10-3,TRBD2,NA,CAISGKLAGGNTGELFF,TGTGCCATCAGTGGAAAACTAGCGGGGGGGAACACCGGGGAGCTGTTTTTT
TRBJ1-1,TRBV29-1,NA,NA,CSLYRGTPNTEAFF,TGCAGCCTCTATAGGGGGACACCTAACACTGAAGCTTTCTTT
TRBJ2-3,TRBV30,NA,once,CAWTPPSGRGPSTDTQYF,TGTGCCTGGACGCCGCCCTCCGGGCGGGGGCCCTCCACAGATACGCAGTATTTT
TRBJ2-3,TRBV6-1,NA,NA,CASSVGGTDTQYF,TGTGCCAGCAGTGTAGGAGGCACAGATACGCAGTATTTT
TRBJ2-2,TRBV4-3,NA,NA,CASSQDLRGAINTGELFF,TGCGCCAGCAGCCAAGATCTGCGAGGAGCGATAAACACCGGGGAGCTGTTTTTT
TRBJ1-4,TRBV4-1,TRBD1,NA,CASSHRDRGEKLFF,TGCGCCAGCAGCCATAGGGACAGGGGGGAAAAACTGTTTTTT
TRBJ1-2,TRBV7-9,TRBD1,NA,CASSTGGHGYTF,TGTGCCAGCAGTACAGGGGGCCATGGCTACACCTTC
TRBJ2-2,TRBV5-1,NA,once,CASSLPGVPGELFF,TGCGCCAGCAGCCTTCCAGGGGTGCCCGGGGAGCTGTTTTTT
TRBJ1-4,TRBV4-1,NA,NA,CASRGLGSEKLFF,TGCGCCAGCAGAGGCTTAGGGAGTGAAAAACTGTTTTTT
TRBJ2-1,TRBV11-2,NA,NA,CASSQGTLLLNEQFF,TGTGCCAGCAGCCAAGGGACACTATTACTCAATGAGCAGTTCTTC
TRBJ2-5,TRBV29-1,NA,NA,CSPPHREETQYF,TGCAGCCCCCCCCACAGGGAAGAGACCCAGTACTTC
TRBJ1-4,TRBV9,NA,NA,CASSGRGGTNEKLFF,TGTGCCAGCAGCGGAAGAGGGGGAACTAATGAAAAACTGTTTTTT
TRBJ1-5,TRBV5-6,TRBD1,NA,CASSFWDRGEYSNQPQHF,TGTGCCAGCAGCTTCTGGGACAGGGGTGAATATAGCAATCAGCCCCAGCATTTT
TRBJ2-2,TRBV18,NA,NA,CASSPPAGELFF,TGTGCCAGCTCACCCCCCGCCGGGGAGCTGTTTTTT
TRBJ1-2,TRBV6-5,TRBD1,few,CASSYDRGHYGYTF,TGTGCCAGCAGTTACGACAGGGGACACTATGGCTACACCTTC
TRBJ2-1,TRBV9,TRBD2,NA,CASSELAGGPYNEQFF,TGTGCCAGCAGCGAACTAGCGGGGGGGCCTTACAATGAGCAGTTCTTC
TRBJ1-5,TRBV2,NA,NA,CASSERGRGLNQPQHF,TGTGCCAGCAGTGAGAGGGGCAGGGGCCTCAATCAGCCCCAGCATTTT
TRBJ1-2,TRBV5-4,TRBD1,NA,CASSPDRGPYGYTF,TGTGCCAGCAGCCCAGACAGGGGTCCCTATGGCTACACCTTC
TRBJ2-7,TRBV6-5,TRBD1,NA,CASSSGTGNNEQYF,TGTGCCAGCAGTTCCGGGACAGGGAATAACGAGCAGTACTTC
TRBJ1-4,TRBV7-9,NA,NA,CASRETGSNEKLFF,TGTGCCAGCAGAGAGACAGGAAGTAATGAAAAACTGTTTTTT
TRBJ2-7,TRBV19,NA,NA,CASSNSGTPVYEQYF,TGTGCCAGTAGTAATTCCGGGACACCCGTGTACGAGCAGTACTTC
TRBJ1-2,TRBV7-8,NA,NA,CASSLPAGDGYTF,TGTGCCAGCAGCTTACCGGCCGGAGATGGCTACACCTTC
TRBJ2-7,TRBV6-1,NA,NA,CASSEGQRFKPNEQYF,TGTGCCAGCAGTGAAGGGCAAAGATTTAAACCCAACGAGCAGTACTTC
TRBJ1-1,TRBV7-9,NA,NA,CASSSQGKERAEAFF,TGTGCCAGCAGCTCTCAGGGAAAGGAAAGAGCGGAAGCTTTCTTT
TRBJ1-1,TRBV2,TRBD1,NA,CASRHRGQGTEAFF,TGTGCCAGCAGGCACAGGGGGCAGGGGACTGAAGCTTTCTTT
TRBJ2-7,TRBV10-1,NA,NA,CASSETGRSYEQYF,TGCGCCAGCAGTGAAACAGGGCGTTCCTACGAGCAGTACTTC
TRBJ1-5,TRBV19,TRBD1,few,CASTRQGGRNQPQHF,TGTGCCAGTACCAGACAGGGGGGAAGAAATCAGCCCCAGCATTTT
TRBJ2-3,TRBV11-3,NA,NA,CASSQTRQSTDTQYF,TGTGCCAGCAGCCAAACCAGACAGAGCACAGATACGCAGTATTTT
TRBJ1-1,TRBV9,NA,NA,CASSGQNTEAFF,TGTGCCAGCAGCGGACAGAACACTGAAGCTTTCTTT
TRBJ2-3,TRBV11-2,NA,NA,CASSPLVGTQYF,TGTGCCAGCAGCCCCCTAGTTGGGACGCAGTATTTT
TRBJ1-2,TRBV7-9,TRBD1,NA,CASSYSGTEANYGYTF,TGTGCCAGCAGCTACTCCGGGACAGAAGCTAACTATGGCTACACCTTC